What follows are 3 T cell receptor beta chains derived from one specimen sequenced in a study of cytomegalovirus exposure and HLA in healthy donors. Amplification used 60 Vbeta primers and 13 Jbeta primers. TCRdb keeps only in-frame clones here, not all; method: immunoSEQ multiplex PCR. The table shows 200,000 to 250,000 clones, with approximately 84% occurring only once. Sequencing was done on a sample of PBMCs. These TCRs come from a woman in her 40s in good health and CMV-seronegative.

This chain uses TRBV7-3 with TRBJ2-4, with D maybe TRBD1 (6 bases). The CDR3 loop spans 15 amino acids. V lost 4 bases, J lost 2 bases, and 12 bases lay in between. Germline lookup yields CDR1 SGHTA and CDR2 FQGTGA. The CDR3: CASSSSGQSKNIQYF. Here the CDR3 DNA reads TGTGCCAGCAGCTCCAGCGGACAGTCCAAAAACATTCAGTACTTC. The whole variable domain, filled in from reference TRBV7-3 and TRBJ2-4, reads GAGVSQTPSNKVTEKGKYVELRCDPISGHTALYWYRQSLGQGPEFLIYFQGTGAADDSGLPNDRFFAVRPEGSVSTLKIQRTERGDSAVYLCASSSSGQSKNIQYFGAGTRLSVL.

The chain recombines TRBV7-6 with TRBJ2-3; D unclear. V was shortened by 1 base and J by 0 bases, with 8 bases between the two germline ends. In germline, CDR1 is SGHVS, CDR2 FNYEAQ. The CDR3 loop spans 15 amino acids. CDR3 sequence: CASSLGPTSTDTQYF. In nucleotides, the CDR3 is TGTGCCAGCAGCTTAGGGCCGACTAGCACAGATACGCAGTATTTT. Full variable domain (remainder filled in from reference TRBV7-6 and TRBJ2-3): GAGVSQSPRYKVTKRGQDVALRCDPISGHVSLYWYRQALGQGPEFLTYFNYEAQQDKSGLPNDRFSAERPEGSISTLTIQRTEQRDSAMYRCASSLGPTSTDTQYFGPGTRLTVL.

The CDR3 DNA reads as TGTGCCAGCAGTTTAAGCGGGAACACTGAAGCTTTCTTT. This encodes CASSLSGNTEAFF. The chain combines TRBV28 with TRBJ1-1, with unresolved D. Germline lookup yields CDR1 MDHEN and CDR2 SYDVKM. The V end lost 2 bases, the J end lost 1 base, and 5 bases lay between the germline ends. This CDR3 spans 13 amino acids.